This record covers a single T cell receptor (beta chain). No antigen is known for it. The germline V gene has CDR1 ENHRY and CDR2 SYGVKD. V trimming: 6 bases; J trimming: 2 bases; junction bases outside the gene matches: 8. The CDR3 runs to 15 residues. This entry is derived from a study of graft-versus-host responses after intestinal transplantation. Findings and limits, study-wide: Ileal or blood samples showed some GvH clones first, and such clones were also found in recipient marrow.

The table came from immunoSEQ multiplex PCR; TCRdb's copy has only in-frame clones and leaves some out. The table includes some 120,000 clones, about nine tenths detected once. The source was unstimulated CD4+ T cells sorted from spleen or lymph node cells, collected before intestinal transplant. This clonotype was obtained from a human donor who received an intestinal transplant. The chain is built from TRBV10-3 and TRBJ2-3; 7 positions match TRBD2. The DNA of the CDR3 is TGTGCCATCAGCAAAGGGGAGGGGAACACAGATACGCAGTATTTT. This gives the protein CAISKGEGNTDTQYF.